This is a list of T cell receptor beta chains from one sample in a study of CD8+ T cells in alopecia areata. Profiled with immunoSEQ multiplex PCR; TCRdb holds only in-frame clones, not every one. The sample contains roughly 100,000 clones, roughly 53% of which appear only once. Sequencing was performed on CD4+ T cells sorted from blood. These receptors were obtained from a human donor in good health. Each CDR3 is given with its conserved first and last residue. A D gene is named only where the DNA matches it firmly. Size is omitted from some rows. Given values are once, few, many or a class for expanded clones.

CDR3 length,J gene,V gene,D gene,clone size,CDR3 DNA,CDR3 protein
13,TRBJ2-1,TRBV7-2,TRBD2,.,TGTGCCAGCAGCCTTCGGACTAGCAATGAGCAGTTCTTC,CASSLRTSNEQFF
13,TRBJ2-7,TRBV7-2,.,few,TGTGCCAGCAGCTTAGCGGTGACCTACGAGCAGTACTTC,CASSLAVTYEQYF
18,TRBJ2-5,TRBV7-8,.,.,TGTGCCAGCAGCTTAGGGAGCTTAGGTCCTGAAATTCAAGAGACCCAGTACTTC,CASSLGSLGPEIQETQYF
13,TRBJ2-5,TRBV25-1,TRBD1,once,TGTGCCGGATACGACAGGGGGCAAGAGACCCAGTACTTC,CAGYDRGQETQYF
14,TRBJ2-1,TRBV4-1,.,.,TGCGCCAGCAGCCAAGTTGTGCCCCGCGATGAGCAGTTCTTC,CASSQVVPRDEQFF
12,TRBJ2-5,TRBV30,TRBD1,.,TGTGCCGGTAGAGGGGGCGGGGAGACCCAGTACTTC,CAGRGGGETQYF
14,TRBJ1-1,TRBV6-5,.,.,TGTGCCAGCAGATTTAGGTTACAGAACACTGAAGCTTTCTTT,CASRFRLQNTEAFF
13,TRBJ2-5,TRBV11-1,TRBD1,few,TGTGCCAGCAGCCGGGACAGGGACGAGACCCAGTACTTC,CASSRDRDETQYF
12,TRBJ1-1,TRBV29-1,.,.,TGCAGCGTTGAGGCAGCGAACACTGAAGCTTTCTTT,CSVEAANTEAFF
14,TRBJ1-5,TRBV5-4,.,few,TGTGCCAGCAGCCTGGGGGGGAGCAATCAGCCCCAGCATTTT,CASSLGGSNQPQHF
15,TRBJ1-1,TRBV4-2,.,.,TGTGCCAGCAGCCGCCCATCCGAGGAGAACACTGAAGCTTTCTTT,CASSRPSEENTEAFF
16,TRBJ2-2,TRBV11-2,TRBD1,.,TGTGCCAGCAGCCCAACCGGGACAGCCCTCACCGGGGAGCTGTTTTTT,CASSPTGTALTGELFF
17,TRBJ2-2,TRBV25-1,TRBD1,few,TGTGCCAGCAGTGCACACAGGGGGCCGTCGAACACCGGGGAGCTGTTTTTT,CASSAHRGPSNTGELFF